This is a list of T cell receptor beta chains from one sample in a study of radiotherapy plus CTLA-4 blockade in lung cancer. Measured with immunoSEQ multiplex PCR; TCRdb has only the in-frame clones, and not every one. The sample contains fewer than 65,000 clones, almost 85% of which appear only once. The sequences come from peripheral blood, collected from a patient treated with radiotherapy plus ipilimumab. The source is a human donor with non-small cell lung cancer whose response to radiotherapy plus ipilimumab could not be evaluated. The CDR3 runs from the conserved cysteine through the conserved F or W. The D gene is left open where the match is weak. Some rows have no size entry. The others give once, few or many, or a class for an expanded clone.

J gene | clone size | V gene | D gene | CDR3 DNA | CDR3 protein
TRBJ2-1 | once | TRBV4-1 | - | TGCGCCAGCTCCTCAAGGTTGGTGGACACTGAGCAGTTCTTC | CASSSRLVDTEQFF
TRBJ2-7 | - | TRBV5-1 | TRBD2 | TGCGCCAGCAGCCTCCGTGGGGGGGAAGGAAACGAGCAGTACTTC | CASSLRGGEGNEQYF
TRBJ1-1 | - | TRBV6-5 | - | TGTGCCAGCTGGGGCATCGCTGAAGCTTTCTTT | CASWGIAEAFF
TRBJ2-7 | - | TRBV29-1 | - | TGCAGCGTTGCCGCAGGGATCGGGGGAGTAGGCGAGCAGTACTTC | CSVAAGIGGVGEQYF
TRBJ1-2 | - | TRBV7-9 | - | TGTGCCAGCAGCTTAGCTTGGCAGGGTCCCTACACCTTC | CASSLAWQGPYTF
TRBJ2-2 | - | TRBV5-5 | - | TGTGCCAGCAGCTTGGACAGACCAACCGGGGAGCTGTTTTTT | CASSLDRPTGELFF
TRBJ1-5 | - | TRBV5-5 | - | TGTGCCAGCAGCGACGGGAGGTACGGTCAGCCCCAGCATTTT | CASSDGRYGQPQHF
TRBJ2-5 | - | TRBV5-6 | TRBD1 | TGTGCCAGCAGCATCTGGACAGGCCAAGAGACCCAGTACTTC | CASSIWTGQETQYF
TRBJ2-2 | - | TRBV11-3 | TRBD1 | TGTGCCAGCAGCCTTCAGGGGGCGGCGGACACCGGGGAGCTGTTTTTT | CASSLQGAADTGELFF
TRBJ2-3 | medium-sized | TRBV5-1 | TRBD2 | TGCGCCAGCAGCTTGGGACTAGCGGGGGGAAAGAACACAGATACGCAGTATTTT | CASSLGLAGGKNTDTQYF
TRBJ1-2 | - | TRBV6-4 | TRBD1 | TGTGCCAGCAGTGTGTCCGGGACAGGGTCGATTTGGCAAGGCTACACCTTC | CASSVSGTGSIWQGYTF
TRBJ2-5 | - | TRBV7-2 | TRBD2 | TGTGCCAGCAGCTTATTCGGGACTAGCGGGAGGGCCGTTGAGCAGTACTTC | CASSLFGTSGRAVEQYF
TRBJ2-7 | - | TRBV2 | TRBD1 | TGTGCCAGCAGTTGGGACAGGGGGGATTACGAGCAGTACTTC | CASSWDRGDYEQYF
TRBJ1-2 | few | TRBV19 | TRBD1 | TGTGCCAGTACCCCGACAGGGGTCTATGGCTACACCTTC | CASTPTGVYGYTF
TRBJ2-1 | - | TRBV7-9 | TRBD2 | TGTGCCAGCAGCTTAGGGGGGGGACTAGGGAGAGATGAGCAGTTCTTC | CASSLGGGLGRDEQFF